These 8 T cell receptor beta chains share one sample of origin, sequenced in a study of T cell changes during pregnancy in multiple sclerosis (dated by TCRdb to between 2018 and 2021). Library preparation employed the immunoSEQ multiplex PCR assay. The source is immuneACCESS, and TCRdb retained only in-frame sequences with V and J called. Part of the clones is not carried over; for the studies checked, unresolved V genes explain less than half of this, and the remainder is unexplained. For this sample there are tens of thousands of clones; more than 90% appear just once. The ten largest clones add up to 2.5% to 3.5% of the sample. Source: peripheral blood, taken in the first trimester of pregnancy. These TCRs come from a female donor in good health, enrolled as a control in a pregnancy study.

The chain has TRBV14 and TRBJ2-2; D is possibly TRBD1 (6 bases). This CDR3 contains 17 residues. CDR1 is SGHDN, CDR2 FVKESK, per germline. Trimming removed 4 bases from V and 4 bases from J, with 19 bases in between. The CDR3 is CASSPTLDSRSTGELFF. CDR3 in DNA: TGTGCCAGCAGCCCCACTCTGGACAGCCGGTCCACCGGGGAGCTGTTTTTT.

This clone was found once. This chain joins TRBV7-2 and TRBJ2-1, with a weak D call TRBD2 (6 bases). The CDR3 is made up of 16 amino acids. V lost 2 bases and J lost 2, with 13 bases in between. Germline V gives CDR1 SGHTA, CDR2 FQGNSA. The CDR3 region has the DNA TGTGCCAGCAGCTTAACTAGCAGAGGAACCTACAATGAGCAGTTCTTC. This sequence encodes CASSLTSRGTYNEQFF.

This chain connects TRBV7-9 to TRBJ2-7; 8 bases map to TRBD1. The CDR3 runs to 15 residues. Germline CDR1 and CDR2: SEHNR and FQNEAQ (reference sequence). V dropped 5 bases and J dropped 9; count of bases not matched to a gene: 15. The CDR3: CASSDTGTGPTGQYF. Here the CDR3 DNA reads TGTGCCAGCAGCGATACCGGGACAGGACCTACGGGGCAGTACTTC.

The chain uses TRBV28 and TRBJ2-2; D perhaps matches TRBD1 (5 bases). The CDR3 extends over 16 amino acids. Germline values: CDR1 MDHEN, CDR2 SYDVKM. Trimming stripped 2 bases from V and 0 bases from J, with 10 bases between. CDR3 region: CASSLVRTPNTGELFF. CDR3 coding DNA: TGTGCCAGCAGTTTAGTACGGACACCGAACACCGGGGAGCTGTTTTTT. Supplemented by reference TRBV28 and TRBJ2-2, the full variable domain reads DVKVTQSSRYLVKRTGEKVFLECVQDMDHENMFWYRQDPGLGLRLIYFSYDVKMKEKGDIPEGYSVSREKKERFSLILESASTNQTSMYLCASSLVRTPNTGELFFGEGSRLTVL.

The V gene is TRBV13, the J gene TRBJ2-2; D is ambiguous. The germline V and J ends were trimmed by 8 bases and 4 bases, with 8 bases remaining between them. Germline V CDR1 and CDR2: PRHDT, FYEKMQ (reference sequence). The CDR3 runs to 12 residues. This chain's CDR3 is CASVMSTGELFF. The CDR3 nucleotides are TGTGCCAGCGTAATGAGCACCGGGGAGCTGTTTTTT.

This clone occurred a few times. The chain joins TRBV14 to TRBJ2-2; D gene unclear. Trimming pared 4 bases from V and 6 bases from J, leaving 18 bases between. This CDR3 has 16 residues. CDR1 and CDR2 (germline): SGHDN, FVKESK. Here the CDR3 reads CASSRQTGISPGELFF. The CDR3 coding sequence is TGTGCCAGCAGCCGCCAAACGGGTATTAGCCCCGGGGAGCTGTTTTTT.

CDR3 DNA sequence: TGTGCCAGCGGCCCCGGCGACACCTTCTCCTACGAGCAGTACTTC. Protein: CASGPGDTFSYEQYF. The chain employs TRBV11-2 and TRBJ2-7; no clear D gene. CDR3 length: 15 amino acids. Germline values: CDR1 SGHAT, CDR2 FQNNGV. Trimming shortened V by 8 bases and J by 0 bases, and 17 bases separated the two germline ends.

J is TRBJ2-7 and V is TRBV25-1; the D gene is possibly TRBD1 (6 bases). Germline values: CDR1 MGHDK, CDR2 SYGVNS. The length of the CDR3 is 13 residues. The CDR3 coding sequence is TGTGCAAAAAAGGGGGATTTTTCCTACGAGCAGTACTTC. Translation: CAKKGDFSYEQYF.